What follows is one TCR beta chain and its context. The source of the sample is a study of blood T cell repertoires in COVID-19. At the level of the study: PBMCs, B-cell-depleted T cells, or T cells provided the cDNA or gDNA that made up the material.

Assay used: immunoSEQ multiplex PCR; TCRdb lists only in-frame clones, some missing. Of roughly 16,000 clones detected, roughly 88% appear once; the ten largest clones hold 2.5% to 3%. The CDR3 is made up of 15 amino acids. Germline lookup yields CDR1 SGHTS and CDR2 YDEGEE. With V trimmed by 2 bases and J by 4 bases, 6 bases remained unmatched. The sequence was obtained from a human donor in a cohort sampled during active COVID-19. The chain joins TRBV5-8 to TRBJ2-1; 7 bases are shared with TRBD1. What was sequenced was peripheral blood. In DNA form, the CDR3 reads TGTGCCAGCAGCTTCCCCGGGACAGCTTACAATGAGCAGTTCTTC. This encodes CASSFPGTAYNEQFF. The full variable domain, its missing parts supplied by reference TRBV5-8 and TRBJ2-1, is EAGVTQSPTHLIKTRGQQATLRCSPISGHTSVYWYQQALGLGLQFLLWYDEGEERNRGNFPPRFSGRQFPNYSSELNVNALELEDSALYLCASSFPGTAYNEQFFGPGTRLTVL.